The present T cell receptor beta chain was sequenced within a study of T cell responses to AZD1222 COVID-19 vaccine. Per the germline V gene, CDR1 is LNHDA and CDR2 is SQIVND (reference sequence). Trimming removed 6 bases at V and 2 bases at J, with 16 bases between. The CDR3 loop spans 15 amino acids. A word on this clone: What it recognizes is unknown.

Study-wide findings and caveats: Spike-specific TCR repertoires showed rising breadth and depth after two AZD1222 doses.

TCRdb keeps only in-frame clones here, not all; method: immunoSEQ multiplex PCR. Found here are under 150,000 clones, approximately 90% of them singletons; the top ten hold approximately 7.6%. The chain links TRBV19 to TRBJ1-2, with D possibly matching TRBD1 (5 bases). This clonotype was obtained from an adult in good health. This specimen consisted of peripheral blood, obtained on day 0 of AZD1222 vaccination. Here the CDR3 reads CASRTVRGTNYGYTF. DNA for the CDR3: TGTGCCAGTAGGACAGTTCGAGGGACCAACTATGGCTACACCTTC.